The 5 T cell receptor beta chains presented below share a single source sample, sequenced in a study of T cells after yellow fever vaccination. One entry per CDR3 protein results from TCRdb running MiXCR on the 5' RACE reads. Among hundreds of thousands of distinct CDR3 sequences listed, about 12% were seen once. The sequencing here drew on PBMCs, taken on the day of the yellow fever booster vaccination. These receptors came from a man aged 30 to 39 who received the YFV17D yellow fever vaccine.

The chain has TRBV6-8 and TRBJ2-5, with D uncertain. This CDR3 contains 12 residues. Trimming removed 7 bases at V and 4 bases at J, with 10 bases between. The germline V gene has CDR1 MNHGY and CDR2 SAAAGT. CDR3 sequence: CASKLRAETQYF. CDR3 DNA sequence: TGTGCCAGCAAGCTACGAGCAGAGACCCAGTACTTC.

This clonotype has only a few counts. The chain carries TRBV7-3 and TRBJ2-1; D not resolved. The germline V and J ends were trimmed by 5 bases and 4 bases, with 15 bases remaining between them. The CDR3 loop spans 15 amino acids. Looked up from germline, CDR1 is SGHTA and CDR2 is FQGTGA. The CDR3 loop is CASSNLGSGYNEQFF. DNA of the CDR3: TGTGCCAGCAGCAACTTAGGAAGTGGGTACAATGAGCAGTTCTTC. Full variable domain (outside the CDR3, taken from reference TRBV7-3 and TRBJ2-1): GAGVSQTPSNKVTEKGKYVELRCDPISGHTALYWYRQSLGQGPEFLIYFQGTGAADDSGLPNDRFFAVRPEGSVSTLKIQRTERGDSAVYLCASSNLGSGYNEQFFGPGTRLTVL.

The V call is TRBV11-2, the J call TRBJ2-7; 11 nucleotides agree with TRBD1. Germline CDR1 SGHAT, CDR2 FQNNGV. This CDR3 has 14 residues. V gave up 4 bases and J gave up 8 bases; unmatched junction bases: 7. Here the CDR3 reads CASSSPGQGAKQYF. The CDR3 nucleotides are TGTGCCAGCAGCTCCCCCGGACAGGGGGCTAAGCAGTACTTC.

At least ten counts were recorded for this clonotype. The V gene is TRBV3-1, the J gene TRBJ2-7; TRBD2 agrees at 8 bases. This CDR3 region has 14 residues. Germline V gene data show CDR1 as LGHDT and CDR2 as YNNKEL (reference sequence). The junction had 4 bases not matched to a gene; V was cut back by 4 bases and J by 2 bases. CDR3 DNA: TGTGCCAGCAGCCGTCCGGGACTAGCCTACGAGCAGTACTTC. Translating it yields CASSRPGLAYEQYF.

This clonotype was found a few times. V gene TRBV5-1 combines with J gene TRBJ1-5, with D hard to call. Trimming left V 0 bases short and J 6 bases short, with 13 bases between. The CDR3 loop spans 15 amino acids. Germline-derived CDR1 and CDR2 are SGHRS and YFSETQ. The CDR3 loop reads CASSLGTESTQPQHF. In DNA form, the CDR3 reads TGCGCCAGCAGCTTGGGGACCGAGTCGACTCAGCCCCAGCATTTT.